This T cell receptor (beta chain) was identified in a study of shared T cell receptors in the human thymus. Remarks on this clone: Other DNA sequences within the sample encode an identical CDR3.

This table comes from immunoSEQ multiplex PCR, and its TCRdb copy is limited to in-frame clones, with some not included. The table includes hundreds of thousands of clones, 80% to 90% detected once. Trimming took 0 bases from V and 5 from J; bases not matched to a gene: 17. The CDR3 covers 19 residues. Germline assignment: CDR1 SGHRS and CDR2 YFSETQ. Another study also made use of these data, one on human thymus T cells.

The sequence was obtained from a girl less than two years old with a congenital heart defect. The rearrangement joins TRBV5-1 to TRBJ1-1; 9 bases fit TRBD1. Sequenced input: thymocytes. CDR3 DNA sequence: TGCGCCAGCAGCTTGGTGGGGGACAGGGACTACATAGGGTGGACTGAAGCTTTCTTT. It translates to CASSLVGDRDYIGWTEAFF.